One sample yielded the 10 T cell receptor beta chains listed below, sequenced in a study of Graves' ophthalmopathy and Graves' hyperthyroidism. RNA transcripts served as template for amplifying TCR beta CDR3 sequences. HTBI-primed RT-PCR formed the first round, and a multiplex PCR formed the second. Via MiXCR, TCRdb re-called the multiplex PCR reads, giving one row per CDR3 protein. The sample has 230,000 or so distinct CDR3 sequences; roughly 50% are singletons. Source material: peripheral blood. These receptors were obtained from an adult man with Graves' ophthalmopathy.

This chain links TRBV20-1 with TRBJ2-7; no definite D call. CDR3 length: 14 amino acids. From germline, CDR1 is DFQATT and CDR2 SNEGSKA (reference sequence). V gave up 0 bases and J gave up 6 bases, with 15 bases separating them. The CDR3 here is CSARDSRKASEQYF. The CDR3 bases are TGCAGTGCTAGAGATTCCAGGAAAGCCTCCGAGCAGTACTTC.

The rearrangement uses TRBV28 and TRBJ2-7; D not resolved. CDR1 and CDR2 from the germline V gene are MDHEN and SYDVKM. The CDR3 contains 12 residues. V was pared by 6 bases and J by 2 bases, with 8 bases between. The CDR3, as DNA: TGTGCCAGCAGGGTGTCTGCCTACGAGCAGTACTTC. Translation gives CASRVSAYEQYF. Complete variable domain (other parts from reference TRBV28 and TRBJ2-7): DVKVTQSSRYLVKRTGEKVFLECVQDMDHENMFWYRQDPGLGLRLIYFSYDVKMKEKGDIPEGYSVSREKKERFSLILESASTNQTSMYLCASRVSAYEQYFGPGTRLTVT.

The chain carries TRBV7-2 and TRBJ2-7; 8 bases line up with TRBD1. Germline trimming cut 1 base from V and 6 bases from J; bases unmatched to any gene: 5. Germline values: CDR1 SGHTA, CDR2 FQGNSA. The CDR3 consists of 14 residues. In nucleotides, the CDR3 is TGTGCCAGCAGCTTAGTGGACAGGGTCGGCGAGCAGTACTTC. Its translation: CASSLVDRVGEQYF. The full variable domain, rest sourced from reference TRBV7-2 and TRBJ2-7, is GAGVSQSPSNKVTEKGKDVELRCDPISGHTALYWYRQSLGQGLEFLIYFQGNSAPDKSGLPSDRFSAERTGGSVSTLTIQRTQQEDSAVYLCASSLVDRVGEQYFGPGTRLTVT.

The rearrangement uses TRBV11-1 and TRBJ1-2; TRBD1 agrees at 11 bases. V was pared by 7 bases and J by 8 bases, with 9 bases of the junction left unmatched. From germline, CDR1 is SGHAT and CDR2 FQDESV (reference sequence). The CDR3 has 14 residues. The CDR3 DNA is TGTGCCAGCAAGGCCGGACAGGGGGCGCGAGGCTACACCTTC. It codes for CASKAGQGARGYTF. Full variable domain (outside the CDR3, taken from reference TRBV11-1 and TRBJ1-2): EAEVAQSPRYKITEKSQAVAFWCDPISGHATLYWYRQILGQGPELLVQFQDESVVDDSQLPKDRFSAERLKGVDSTLKIQPAELGDSAMYLCASKAGQGARGYTFGSGTRLTVV.

This clonotype was detected a few times. The DNA of the CDR3 is TGCAGCGTGCAATACAATAGCAATCAGCCCCAGCATTTT. Protein sequence: CSVQYNSNQPQHF. V and J are TRBV29-1 and TRBJ1-5; D remains ambiguous. Trimming stripped 6 bases from V and 0 bases from J, with 9 bases between. Germline CDR1 reads SQVTM; CDR2 reads ANQGSEA. There are 13 residues in the CDR3.

A few counts support this clonotype. The CDR3 DNA sequence: TGTGCCAGCAGTGCGTGGGACGTGGGGAATTCACCCCTCCACTTT. This translates into CASSAWDVGNSPLHF. This chain joins TRBV2 and TRBJ1-6; weak D call: TRBD1 (5 bases). This CDR3 contains 15 residues. Per the germline V gene, CDR1 is SNHLY and CDR2 is FYNNEI. V was pared by 4 bases and J by 7 bases, with 14 bases between.

Ten or more counts support this clonotype. The rearrangement uses TRBV9 and TRBJ2-7; 8 nucleotides agree with TRBD1. The CDR3 contains 15 residues. CDR1 is SGDLS and CDR2 is YYNGEE in the germline V gene. Losses at the gene ends were 0 bases for V and 5 bases for J; bases not matched to a gene: 7. DNA for the CDR3: TGTGCCAGCAGCGTAGAAGAGGACAGGGTCCACGAGCAGTACTTC. Translating it yields CASSVEEDRVHEQYF.

A few counts support this clonotype. The chain joins TRBV9 to TRBJ1-6, with D maybe TRBD1 (5 bases). The ends were cut back, 0 bases at V and 0 bases at J, with 10 bases in the middle. This CDR3 is built from 17 residues. CDR1 and CDR2 (germline): SGDLS, YYNGEE. CDR3: CASSVVRQSSYNSPLHF. Written as DNA, the CDR3 is TGTGCCAGCAGCGTAGTGAGACAGAGCTCCTATAATTCACCCCTCCACTTT.

The chain employs TRBV5-8 and TRBJ2-7; D possibly corresponds to TRBD2 (5 bases). Between the trimmed V and J ends, which lost 6 bases and 7 bases, there was a span of 23 bases. Germline lookup yields CDR1 SGHTS and CDR2 YDEGEE. This CDR3 is built from 15 residues. CDR3 sequence reads: CASTTGSPQTGEQYF. The CDR3 DNA reads as TGTGCCAGCACCACTGGGAGTCCGCAAACGGGGGAGCAGTACTTC.

Details on this clonotype: The junction departs from the called germline gene at one end, perhaps through a read error. V is TRBV19 and J is TRBJ1-2, with D hard to call. Looked up from germline, CDR1 is LNHDA and CDR2 is SQIVND (reference sequence). The CDR3 consists of 15 residues. CDR3 sequence: CASSVTSTDPYGHTF. The CDR3 nucleotides read TGTGCCAGTAGTGTTACAAGTACGGACCCCTATGGCCACACCTTC. The complete variable domain, with remaining parts taken from reference TRBV19 and TRBJ1-2, reads DGGITQSPKYLFRKEGQNVTLSCEQNLNHDAMYWYRQDPGQGLRLIYYSQIVNDFQKGDIAEGYSVSREKKESFPLTVTSAQKNPTAFYLCASSVTSTDPYGHTFGSGTRLTVV.